The clone carrying this T cell receptor (beta chain) was detected many times. Its antigen is unknown. V lost 7 bases, J lost 4 bases, and 8 bases stayed unmatched. Germline V gene sequence: CDR1 ENHRY, CDR2 SYGVKD. The CDR3 contains 14 residues. The data were taken from a study of blood T cells in healthy people across ages. Study outcomes and limitations: Unsorted PBMC material precluded a definitive naive versus antigen-experienced comparison.

The authors ran a second PCR of about 6 to 11 cycles using a sample-barcoded 5' primer and a J-beta primer mix. TCRdb independently ran MiXCR on the 5' RACE reads; one entry per CDR3 protein. This sample has around 670,000 distinct CDR3 sequences, with about 28% found just once. The chain is built from TRBV10-3 and TRBJ1-2; 8 nucleotides align to TRBD1. The TCR originated in a woman over 75 in good health. Sequencing input: blood. Written as DNA, the CDR3 is TGTGCCATCAACCCGGGACAGGAGAGCTATGGCTACACCTTC. Translated: CAINPGQESYGYTF.